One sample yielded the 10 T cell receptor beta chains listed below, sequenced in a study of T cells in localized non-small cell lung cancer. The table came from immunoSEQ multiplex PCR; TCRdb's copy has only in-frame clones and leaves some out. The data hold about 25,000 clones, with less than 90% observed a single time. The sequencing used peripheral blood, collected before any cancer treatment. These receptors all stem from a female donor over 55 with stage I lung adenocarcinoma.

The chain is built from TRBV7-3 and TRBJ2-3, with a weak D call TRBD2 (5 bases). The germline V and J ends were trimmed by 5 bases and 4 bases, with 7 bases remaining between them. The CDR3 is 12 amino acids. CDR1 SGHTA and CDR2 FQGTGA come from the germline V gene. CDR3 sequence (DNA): TGTGCCAGCAGCCCCGGGGCAGATACGCAGTATTTT. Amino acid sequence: CASSPGADTQYF. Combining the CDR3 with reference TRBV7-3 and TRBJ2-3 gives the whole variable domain GAGVSQTPSNKVTEKGKYVELRCDPISGHTALYWYRQSLGQGPEFLIYFQGTGAADDSGLPNDRFFAVRPEGSVSTLKIQRTERGDSAVYLCASSPGADTQYFGPGTRLTVL.

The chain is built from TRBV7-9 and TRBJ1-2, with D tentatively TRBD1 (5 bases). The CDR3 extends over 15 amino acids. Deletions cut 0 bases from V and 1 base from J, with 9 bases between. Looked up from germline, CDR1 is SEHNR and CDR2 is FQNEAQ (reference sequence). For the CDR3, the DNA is TGTGCCAGCAGCTTAGCAGGGGTTGTTAACTATGGCTACACCTTC. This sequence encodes CASSLAGVVNYGYTF.

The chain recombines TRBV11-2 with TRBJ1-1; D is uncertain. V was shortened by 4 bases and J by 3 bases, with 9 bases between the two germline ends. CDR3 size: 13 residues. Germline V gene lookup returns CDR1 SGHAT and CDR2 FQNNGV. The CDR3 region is CASSSSPDTEAFF. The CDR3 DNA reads TGTGCCAGCAGCTCCTCCCCGGACACTGAAGCTTTCTTT.

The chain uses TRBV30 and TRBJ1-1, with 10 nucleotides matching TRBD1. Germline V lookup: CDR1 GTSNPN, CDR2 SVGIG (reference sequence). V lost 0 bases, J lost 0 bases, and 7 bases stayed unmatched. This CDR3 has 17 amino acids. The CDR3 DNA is TGTGCCTGGAGTGTCCCGGGGACAGGGGCGATGAACACTGAAGCTTTCTTT. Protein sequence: CAWSVPGTGAMNTEAFF. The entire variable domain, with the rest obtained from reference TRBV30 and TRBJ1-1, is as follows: SQTIHQWPATLVQPVGSPLSLECTVEGTSNPNLYWYRQAAGRGLQLLFYSVGIGQISSEVPQNLSASRPQDRQFILSSKKLLLSDSGFYLCAWSVPGTGAMNTEAFFGQGTRLTVV.

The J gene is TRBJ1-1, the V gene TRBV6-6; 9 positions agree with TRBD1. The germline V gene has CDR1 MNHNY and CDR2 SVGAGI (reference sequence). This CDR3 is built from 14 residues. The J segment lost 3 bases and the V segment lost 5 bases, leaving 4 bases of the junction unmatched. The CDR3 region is CASSLQGAHTEAFF. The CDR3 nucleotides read TGTGCCAGCAGTCTACAGGGGGCGCACACTGAAGCTTTCTTT.

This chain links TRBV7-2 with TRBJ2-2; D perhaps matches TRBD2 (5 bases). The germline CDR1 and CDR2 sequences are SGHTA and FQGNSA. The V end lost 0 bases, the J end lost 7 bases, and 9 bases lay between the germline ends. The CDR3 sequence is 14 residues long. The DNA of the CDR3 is TGTGCCAGCAGCTTAGCGCCGGGGATCGGGGAGCTGTTTTTT. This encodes CASSLAPGIGELFF.

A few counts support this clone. The CDR3 coding sequence is TGTGCCAGCAGTGAACGAGCCAGCTACATCACTGAAGCTTTCTTT. Its protein is CASSERASYITEAFF. The chain combines TRBV6-1 with TRBJ1-1; D is ambiguous. Trimming shortened V by 2 bases and J by 4 bases, and 14 bases separated the two germline ends. There are 15 residues in the CDR3. CDR1 and CDR2 (germline): MNHNS, SASEGT.

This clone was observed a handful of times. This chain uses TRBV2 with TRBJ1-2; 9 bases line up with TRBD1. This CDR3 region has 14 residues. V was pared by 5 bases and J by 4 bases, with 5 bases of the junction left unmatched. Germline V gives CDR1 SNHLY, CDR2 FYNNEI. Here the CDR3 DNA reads TGTGCCAGCAGTTGGACAGGGGTTAGCTATGGCTACACCTTC. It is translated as CASSWTGVSYGYTF.

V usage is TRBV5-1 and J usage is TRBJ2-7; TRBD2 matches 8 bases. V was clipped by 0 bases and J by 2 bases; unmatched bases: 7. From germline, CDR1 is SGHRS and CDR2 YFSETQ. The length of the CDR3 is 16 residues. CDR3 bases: TGCGCCAGCAGCTTGGGTTCTAGCGGGCCTACCTACGAGCAGTACTTC. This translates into CASSLGSSGPTYEQYF.

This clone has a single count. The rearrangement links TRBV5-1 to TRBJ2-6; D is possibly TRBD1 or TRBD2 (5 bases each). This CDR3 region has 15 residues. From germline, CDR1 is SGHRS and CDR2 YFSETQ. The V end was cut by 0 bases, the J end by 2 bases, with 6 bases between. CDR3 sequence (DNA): TGCGCCAGCAGCTTGGGAGGGGCTGGGGCCAACGTCCTGACTTTC. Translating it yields CASSLGGAGANVLTF.